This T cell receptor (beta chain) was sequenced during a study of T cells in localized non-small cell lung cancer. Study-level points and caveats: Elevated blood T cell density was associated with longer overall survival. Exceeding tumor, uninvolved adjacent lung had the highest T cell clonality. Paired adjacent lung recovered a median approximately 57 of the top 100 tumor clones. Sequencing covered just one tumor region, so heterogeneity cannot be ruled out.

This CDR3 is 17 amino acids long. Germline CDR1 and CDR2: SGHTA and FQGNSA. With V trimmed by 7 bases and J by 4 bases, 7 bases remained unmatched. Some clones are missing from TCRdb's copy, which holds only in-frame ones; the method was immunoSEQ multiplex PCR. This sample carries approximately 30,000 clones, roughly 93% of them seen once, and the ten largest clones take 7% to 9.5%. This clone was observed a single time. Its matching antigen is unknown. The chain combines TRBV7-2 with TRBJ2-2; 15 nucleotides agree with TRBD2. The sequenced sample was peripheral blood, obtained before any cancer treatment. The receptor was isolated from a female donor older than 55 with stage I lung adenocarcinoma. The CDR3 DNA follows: TGTGCCAGCACGGGACTAGCGGGAGGATTTGGCACCGGGGAGCTGTTTTTT. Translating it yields CASTGLAGGFGTGELFF.